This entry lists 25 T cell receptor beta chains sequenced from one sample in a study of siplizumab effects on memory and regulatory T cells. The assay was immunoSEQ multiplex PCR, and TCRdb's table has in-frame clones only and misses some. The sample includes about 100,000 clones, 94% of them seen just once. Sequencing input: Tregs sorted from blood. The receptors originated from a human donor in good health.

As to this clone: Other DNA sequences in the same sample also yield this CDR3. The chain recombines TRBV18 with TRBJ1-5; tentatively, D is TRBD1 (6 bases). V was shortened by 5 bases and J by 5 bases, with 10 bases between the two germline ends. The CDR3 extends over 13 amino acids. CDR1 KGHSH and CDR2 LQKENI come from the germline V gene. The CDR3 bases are TGTGCCAGCTCATTACAGGGAGATCAGCCCCAGCATTTT. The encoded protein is CASSLQGDQPQHF.

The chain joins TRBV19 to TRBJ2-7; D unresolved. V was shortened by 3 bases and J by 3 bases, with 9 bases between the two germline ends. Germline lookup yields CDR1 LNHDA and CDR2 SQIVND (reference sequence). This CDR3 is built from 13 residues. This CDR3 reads CASSILPFYEQYF. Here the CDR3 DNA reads TGTGCCAGTAGTATCCTCCCCTTCTACGAGCAGTACTTC.

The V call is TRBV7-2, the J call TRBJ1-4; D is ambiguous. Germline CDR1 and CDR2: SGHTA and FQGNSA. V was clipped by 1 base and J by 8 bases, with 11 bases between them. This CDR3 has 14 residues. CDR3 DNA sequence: TGTGCCAGCAGCTTAGGAGGGCTGGGGGAAAAACTGTTTTTT. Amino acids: CASSLGGLGEKLFF.

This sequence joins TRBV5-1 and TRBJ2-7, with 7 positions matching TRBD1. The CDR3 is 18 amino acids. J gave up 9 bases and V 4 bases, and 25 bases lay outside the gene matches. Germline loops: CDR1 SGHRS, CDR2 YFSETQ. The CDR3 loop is CASSGQQGSRGNARWQYF. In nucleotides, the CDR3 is TGCGCCAGCAGCGGACAACAGGGGTCGAGAGGGAACGCGCGGTGGCAGTACTTC.

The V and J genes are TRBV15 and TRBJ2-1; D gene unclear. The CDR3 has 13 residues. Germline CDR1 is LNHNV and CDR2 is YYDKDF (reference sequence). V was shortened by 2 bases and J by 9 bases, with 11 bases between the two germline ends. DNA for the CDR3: TGTGCCACCAGCAGACTAATAGTTGGTGAGCAGTTCTTC. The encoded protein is CATSRLIVGEQFF.

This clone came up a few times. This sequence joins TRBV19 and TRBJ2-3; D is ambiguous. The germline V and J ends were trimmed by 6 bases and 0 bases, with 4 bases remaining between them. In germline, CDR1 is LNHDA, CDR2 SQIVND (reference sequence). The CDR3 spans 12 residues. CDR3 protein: CASRVSTDTQYF. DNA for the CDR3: TGTGCCAGTAGAGTAAGCACAGATACGCAGTATTTT. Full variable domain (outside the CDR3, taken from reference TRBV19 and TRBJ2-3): DGGITQSPKYLFRKEGQNVTLSCEQNLNHDAMYWYRQDPGQGLRLIYYSQIVNDFQKGDIAEGYSVSREKKESFPLTVTSAQKNPTAFYLCASRVSTDTQYFGPGTRLTVL.

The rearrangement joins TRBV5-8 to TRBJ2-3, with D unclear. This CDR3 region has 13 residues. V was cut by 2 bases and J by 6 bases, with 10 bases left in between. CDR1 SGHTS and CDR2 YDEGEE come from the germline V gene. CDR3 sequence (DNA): TGTGCCAGCAGCTTTTCGGCAGGTGATACGCAGTATTTT. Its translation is CASSFSAGDTQYF.

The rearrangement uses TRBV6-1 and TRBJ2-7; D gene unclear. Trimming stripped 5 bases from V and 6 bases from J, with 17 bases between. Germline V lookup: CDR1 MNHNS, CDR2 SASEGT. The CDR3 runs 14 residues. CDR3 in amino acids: CASSLLVSVTEQYF. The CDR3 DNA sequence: TGTGCCAGCAGTCTTTTAGTGTCGGTAACCGAGCAGTACTTC.

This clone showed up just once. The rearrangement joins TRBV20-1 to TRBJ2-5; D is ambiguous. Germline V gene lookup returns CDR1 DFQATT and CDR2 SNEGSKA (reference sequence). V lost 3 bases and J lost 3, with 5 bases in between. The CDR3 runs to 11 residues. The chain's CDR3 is CSASEEETQYF. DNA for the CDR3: TGCAGTGCTAGTGAAGAAGAGACCCAGTACTTC.

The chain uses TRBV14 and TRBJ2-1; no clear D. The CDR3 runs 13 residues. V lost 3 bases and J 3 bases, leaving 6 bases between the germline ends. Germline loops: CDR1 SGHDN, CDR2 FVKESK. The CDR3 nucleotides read TGTGCCAGCAGCCACCGGAGCTACAATGAGCAGTTCTTC. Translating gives CASSHRSYNEQFF.

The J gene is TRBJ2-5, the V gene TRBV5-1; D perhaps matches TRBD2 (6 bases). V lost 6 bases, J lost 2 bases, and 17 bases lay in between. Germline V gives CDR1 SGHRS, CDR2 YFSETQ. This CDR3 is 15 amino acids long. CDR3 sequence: CASNEWTKRQETQYF. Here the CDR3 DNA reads TGCGCCAGCAACGAGTGGACTAAACGACAAGAGACCCAGTACTTC. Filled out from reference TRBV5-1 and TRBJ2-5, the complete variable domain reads KAGVTQTPRYLIKTRGQQVTLSCSPISGHRSVSWYQQTPGQGLQFLFEYFSETQRNKGNFPGRFSGRQFSNSRSEMNVSTLELGDSALYLCASNEWTKRQETQYFGPGTRLLVL.

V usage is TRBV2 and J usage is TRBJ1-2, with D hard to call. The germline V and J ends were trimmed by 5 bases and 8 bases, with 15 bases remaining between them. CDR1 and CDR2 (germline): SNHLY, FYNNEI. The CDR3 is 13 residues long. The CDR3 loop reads CASSRLRERGYTF. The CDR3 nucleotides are TGTGCCAGCAGTCGTCTACGAGAGAGGGGCTACACCTTC.

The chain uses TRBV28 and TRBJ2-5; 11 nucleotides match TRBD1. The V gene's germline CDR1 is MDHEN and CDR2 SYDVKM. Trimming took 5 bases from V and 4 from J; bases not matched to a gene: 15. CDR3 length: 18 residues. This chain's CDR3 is CASSPRTGGAWGIETQYF. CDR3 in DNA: TGTGCCAGCAGTCCCCGGACAGGGGGCGCGTGGGGGATAGAGACCCAGTACTTC.

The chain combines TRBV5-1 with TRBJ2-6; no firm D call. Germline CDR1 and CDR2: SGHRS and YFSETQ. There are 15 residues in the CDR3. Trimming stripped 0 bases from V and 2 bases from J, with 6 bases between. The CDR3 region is CASSLVGTGANVLTF. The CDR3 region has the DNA TGCGCCAGCAGCTTGGTAGGAACTGGGGCCAACGTCCTGACTTTC. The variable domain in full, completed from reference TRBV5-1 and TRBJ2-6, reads KAGVTQTPRYLIKTRGQQVTLSCSPISGHRSVSWYQQTPGQGLQFLFEYFSETQRNKGNFPGRFSGRQFSNSRSEMNVSTLELGDSALYLCASSLVGTGANVLTFGAGSRLTVL.

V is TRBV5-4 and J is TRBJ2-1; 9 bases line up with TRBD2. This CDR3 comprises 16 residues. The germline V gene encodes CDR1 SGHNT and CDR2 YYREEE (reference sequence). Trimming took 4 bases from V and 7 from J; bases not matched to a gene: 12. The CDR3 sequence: CASSPRTLAGRNEQFF. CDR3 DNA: TGTGCCAGCAGCCCCCGGACGCTAGCGGGAAGGAATGAGCAGTTCTTC.

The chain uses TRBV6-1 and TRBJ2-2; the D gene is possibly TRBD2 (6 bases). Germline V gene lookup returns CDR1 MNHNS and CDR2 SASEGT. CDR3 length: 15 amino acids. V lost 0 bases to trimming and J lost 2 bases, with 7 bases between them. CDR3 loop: CASSEAGSNTGELFF. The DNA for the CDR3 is TGTGCCAGCAGTGAAGCCGGGAGTAACACCGGGGAGCTGTTTTTT.

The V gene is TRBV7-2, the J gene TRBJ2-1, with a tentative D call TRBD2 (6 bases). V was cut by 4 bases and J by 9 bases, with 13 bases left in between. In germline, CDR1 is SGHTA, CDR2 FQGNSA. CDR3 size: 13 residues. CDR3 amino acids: CASSWGTFGEQFF. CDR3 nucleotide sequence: TGTGCCAGCAGCTGGGGGACTTTTGGTGAGCAGTTCTTC.

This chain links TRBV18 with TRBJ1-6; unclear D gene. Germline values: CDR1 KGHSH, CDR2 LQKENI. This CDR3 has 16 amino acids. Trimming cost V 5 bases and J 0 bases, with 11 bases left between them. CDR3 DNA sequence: TGTGCCAGCTCAAGAGCGGGGAGCTCCTATAATTCACCCCTCCACTTT. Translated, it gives CASSRAGSSYNSPLHF.

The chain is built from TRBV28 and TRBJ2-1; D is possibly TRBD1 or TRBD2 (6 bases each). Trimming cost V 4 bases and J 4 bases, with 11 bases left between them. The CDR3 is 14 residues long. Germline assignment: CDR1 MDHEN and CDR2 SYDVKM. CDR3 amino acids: CASSSGALYNEQFF. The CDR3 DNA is TGTGCCAGCAGTTCGGGGGCTTTGTACAATGAGCAGTTCTTC.

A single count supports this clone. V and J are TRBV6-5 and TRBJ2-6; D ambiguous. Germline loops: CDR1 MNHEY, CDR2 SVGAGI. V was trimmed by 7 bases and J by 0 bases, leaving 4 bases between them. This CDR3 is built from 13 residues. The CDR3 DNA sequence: TGTGCCAGCACTAGCTCTGGGGCCAACGTCCTGACTTTC. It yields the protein CASTSSGANVLTF.

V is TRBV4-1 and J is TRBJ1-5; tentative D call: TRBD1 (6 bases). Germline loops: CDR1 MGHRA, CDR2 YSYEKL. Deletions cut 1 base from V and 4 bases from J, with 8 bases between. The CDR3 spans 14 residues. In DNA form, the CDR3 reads TGCGCCAGCAGCCAAGTGGGGGCTAATCAGCCCCAGCATTTT. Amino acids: CASSQVGANQPQHF.

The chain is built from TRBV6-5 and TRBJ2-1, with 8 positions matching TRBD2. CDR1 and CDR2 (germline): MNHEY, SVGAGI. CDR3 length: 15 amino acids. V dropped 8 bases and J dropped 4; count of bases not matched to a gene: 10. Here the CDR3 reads CASGLAHGTYNEQFF. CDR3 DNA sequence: TGTGCCAGCGGACTAGCCCATGGTACTTACAATGAGCAGTTCTTC.

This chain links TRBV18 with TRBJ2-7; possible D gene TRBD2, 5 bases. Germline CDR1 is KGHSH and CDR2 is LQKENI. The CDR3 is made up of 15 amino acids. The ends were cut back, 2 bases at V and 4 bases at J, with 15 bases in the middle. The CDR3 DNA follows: TGTGCCAGCTCACCAAGTGGACTTGGTCCTTACGAGCAGTACTTC. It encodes CASSPSGLGPYEQYF.

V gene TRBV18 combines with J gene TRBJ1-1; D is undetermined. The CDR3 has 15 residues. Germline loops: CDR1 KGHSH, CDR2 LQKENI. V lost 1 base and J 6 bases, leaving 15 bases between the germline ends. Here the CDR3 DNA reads TGTGCCAGCTCACCACTCACAAACTGGTTTTCTGAAGCTTTCTTT. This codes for CASSPLTNWFSEAFF.

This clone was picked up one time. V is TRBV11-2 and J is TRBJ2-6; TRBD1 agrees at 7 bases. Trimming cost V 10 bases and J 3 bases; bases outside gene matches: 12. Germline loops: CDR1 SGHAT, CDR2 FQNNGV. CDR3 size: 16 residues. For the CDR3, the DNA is TGTGCCACACAACGTTATGGGACAGTTGGGGCCAACGTCCTGACTTTC. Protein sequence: CATQRYGTVGANVLTF.